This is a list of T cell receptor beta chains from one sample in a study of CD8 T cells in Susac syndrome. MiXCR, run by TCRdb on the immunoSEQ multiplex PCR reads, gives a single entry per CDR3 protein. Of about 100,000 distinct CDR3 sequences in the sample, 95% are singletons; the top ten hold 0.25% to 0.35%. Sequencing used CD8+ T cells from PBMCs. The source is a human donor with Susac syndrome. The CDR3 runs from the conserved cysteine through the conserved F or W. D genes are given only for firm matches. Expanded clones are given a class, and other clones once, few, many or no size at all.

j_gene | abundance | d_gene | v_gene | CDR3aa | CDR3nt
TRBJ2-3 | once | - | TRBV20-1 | CSAPQGDTQYF | TGCAGTGCCCCGCAAGGGGATACGCAGTATTTT
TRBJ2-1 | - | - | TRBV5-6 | CASIGIIDGYVFF | TGTGCCAGCATCGGGATCATCGATGGTTATGTGTTCTTC
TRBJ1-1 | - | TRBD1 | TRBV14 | CASSFRGTEAFF | TGTGCCAGCAGCTTCAGGGGGACTGAAGCTTTCTTT
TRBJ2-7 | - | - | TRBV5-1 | CASSLGVGGHNEQYF | TGCGCCAGCAGCTTAGGGGTTGGTGGGCACAACGAGCAGTACTTC
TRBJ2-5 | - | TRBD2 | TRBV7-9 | CASSPHKASGRAAETQYF | TGTGCCAGCAGCCCTCACAAGGCTAGCGGGAGGGCCGCCGAGACCCAGTACTTC
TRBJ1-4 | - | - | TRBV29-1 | CSVEIATNEKLFF | TGCAGCGTTGAAATAGCAACTAATGAAAAACTGTTTTTT
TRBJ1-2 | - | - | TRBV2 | CASSWGRHFYGYTF | TGTGCCAGCAGCTGGGGCAGACATTTCTATGGCTACACCTTC
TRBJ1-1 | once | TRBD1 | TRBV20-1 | CSARGTGDTEAFF | TGCAGTGCTAGAGGGACAGGGGACACTGAAGCTTTCTTT
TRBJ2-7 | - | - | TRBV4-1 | CASSPPAVPAYEQYF | TGCGCCAGCAGCCCGCCAGCCGTACCCGCCTACGAGCAGTACTTC
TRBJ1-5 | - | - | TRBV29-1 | CSVGGVDIGPQHF | TGCAGCGTTGGGGGGGTCGACATTGGTCCCCAGCATTTT
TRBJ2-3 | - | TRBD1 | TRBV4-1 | CASSQDLRTGVSDTQYF | TGCGCCAGCAGCCAAGATCTCCGGACAGGGGTGTCAGATACGCAGTATTTT
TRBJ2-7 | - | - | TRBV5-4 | CASSFGWGPSEQYF | TGTGCCAGCAGCTTCGGTTGGGGGCCGTCCGAGCAGTACTTC
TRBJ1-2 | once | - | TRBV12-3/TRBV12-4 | CASTWGTGYTF | TGTGCCAGCACCTGGGGGACCGGCTACACCTTC
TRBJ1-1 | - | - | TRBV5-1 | CASSLADFGTEAFF | TGCGCCAGCAGCCTCGCGGATTTCGGCACTGAAGCTTTCTTT
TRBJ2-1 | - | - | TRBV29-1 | CSGVLGANEQFF | TGCAGCGGGGTGCTAGGGGCGAATGAGCAGTTCTTC
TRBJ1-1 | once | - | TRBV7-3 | CATSVEPNTEAFF | TGTGCCACCTCGGTAGAACCGAACACTGAAGCTTTCTTT
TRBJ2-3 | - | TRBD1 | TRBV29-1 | CSVGQGARDTQYF | TGCAGCGTGGGACAGGGGGCGCGCGATACGCAGTATTTT
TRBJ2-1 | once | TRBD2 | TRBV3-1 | CASGTSGTYNEQFF | TGTGCCAGCGGGACTAGCGGGACCTACAATGAGCAGTTCTTC
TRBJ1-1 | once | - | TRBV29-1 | CSARTDPNTEAFF | TGCAGCGCCCGGACAGATCCGAACACTGAAGCTTTCTTT
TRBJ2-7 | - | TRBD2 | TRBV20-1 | CSARDVGGASGEQYF | TGCAGTGCTAGAGATGTCGGGGGGGCCTCAGGCGAGCAGTACTTC
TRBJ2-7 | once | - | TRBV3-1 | CASSHPPPSEQYF | TGTGCCAGCAGCCACCCCCCACCATCCGAGCAGTACTTC
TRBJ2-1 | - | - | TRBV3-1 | CASSQQRSNEQFF | TGTGCCAGCAGCCAACAGCGGTCCAATGAGCAGTTCTTC
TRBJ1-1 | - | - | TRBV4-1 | CASSQGRGGMNTEAFF | TGCGCCAGCAGCCAAGGTCGGGGGGGCATGAACACTGAAGCTTTCTTT
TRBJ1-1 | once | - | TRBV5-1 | CASSTGTNTEAFF | TGCGCCAGCAGCACCGGGACGAACACTGAAGCTTTCTTT
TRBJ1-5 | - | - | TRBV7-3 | CASSLLPNQPQHF | TGTGCCAGCAGCTTACTTCCGAATCAGCCCCAGCATTTT
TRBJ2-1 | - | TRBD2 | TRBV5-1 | CASSPEGTSGSGHEQFF | TGCGCCAGCAGCCCGGAGGGGACTAGCGGGAGCGGTCATGAGCAGTTCTTC
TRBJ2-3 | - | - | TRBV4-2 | CASSQAAPSPSTDTQYF | TGTGCCAGCAGCCAGGCGGCCCCGAGCCCAAGCACAGATACGCAGTATTTT
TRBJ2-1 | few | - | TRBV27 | CASSLGTNEQFF | TGTGCCAGCAGTTTAGGAACGAATGAGCAGTTCTTC
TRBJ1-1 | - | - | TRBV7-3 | CASRPDGLNTEAFF | TGTGCCAGCAGGCCGGACGGATTGAACACTGAAGCTTTCTTT
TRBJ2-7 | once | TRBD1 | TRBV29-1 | CSVLRDREYEQYF | TGCAGCGTCCTCCGGGACAGGGAATACGAGCAGTACTTC
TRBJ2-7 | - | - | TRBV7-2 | CASSLGAGIPYEQYF | TGTGCCAGCAGCTTAGGGGCAGGTATACCCTACGAGCAGTACTTC
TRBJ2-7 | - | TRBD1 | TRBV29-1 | CSVFGQVTSYEQYF | TGCAGCGTCTTTGGACAGGTTACCTCCTACGAGCAGTACTTC
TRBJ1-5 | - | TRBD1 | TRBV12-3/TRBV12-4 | CASSLSPTGGRETQHF | TGTGCCAGCAGCCTAAGCCCGACAGGGGGAAGGGAAACCCAGCATTTT
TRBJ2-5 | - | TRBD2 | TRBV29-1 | CSVGLAGRETQYF | TGCAGCGTGGGACTAGCGGGAAGGGAGACCCAGTACTTC
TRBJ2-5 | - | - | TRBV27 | CASSSMGLETQYF | TGTGCCAGCAGTTCGATGGGGCTGGAGACCCAGTACTTC
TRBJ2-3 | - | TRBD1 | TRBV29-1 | CSVESLPGTGVDTQYF | TGCAGCGTTGAAAGTTTGCCCGGGACAGGTGTAGATACGCAGTATTTT
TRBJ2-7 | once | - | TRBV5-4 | CASSFRDRSYEQYF | TGTGCCAGCAGCTTCCGGGACCGGTCCTACGAGCAGTACTTC
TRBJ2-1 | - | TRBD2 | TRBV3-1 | CASSQMHSGMGGNEQFF | TGTGCCAGCAGCCAAATGCATAGCGGGATGGGTGGTAATGAGCAGTTCTTC
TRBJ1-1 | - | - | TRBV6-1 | CASSPNTRRQNTEAFF | TGTGCCAGCAGTCCTAATACCAGACGGCAGAACACTGAAGCTTTCTTT
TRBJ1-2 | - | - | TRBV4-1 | CASSQDIGEGYGYTF | TGCGCCAGCAGCCAAGATATAGGGGAGGGATATGGCTACACCTTC
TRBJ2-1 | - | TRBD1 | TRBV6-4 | CASSEGQHNEQFF | TGTGCCAGCAGTGAGGGACAGCACAATGAGCAGTTCTTC
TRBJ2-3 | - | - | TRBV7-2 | CASSSRLGGQDTQYF | TGTGCCAGCAGCTCTCGACTAGGGGGCCAAGATACGCAGTATTTT
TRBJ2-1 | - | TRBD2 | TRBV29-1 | CSARTSEYNEQFF | TGCAGCGCGCGGACTAGCGAGTACAATGAGCAGTTCTTC
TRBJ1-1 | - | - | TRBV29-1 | CSVGGATEAFF | TGCAGCGTGGGTGGGGCCACTGAAGCTTTCTTT
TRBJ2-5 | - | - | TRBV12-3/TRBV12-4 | CASSQDPTKTQYF | TGTGCCAGCAGCCAGGACCCAACGAAGACCCAGTACTTC
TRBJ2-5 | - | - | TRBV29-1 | CSVAGAGETQYF | TGCAGCGTGGCGGGGGCGGGGGAGACCCAGTACTTC
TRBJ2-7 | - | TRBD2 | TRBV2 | CASYQGLLSYEQYF | TGTGCCAGCTATCAGGGACTACTCTCCTACGAGCAGTACTTC
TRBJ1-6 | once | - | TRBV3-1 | CASSQAGLPKTLHF | TGTGCCAGCAGCCAAGCGGGCCTCCCTAAGACCCTCCACTTT
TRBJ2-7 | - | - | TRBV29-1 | CSVVGDWDEQYF | TGCAGCGTTGTAGGAGATTGGGACGAGCAGTACTTC
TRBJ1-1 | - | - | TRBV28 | CASSINTEAFF | TGTGCCAGCAGCATTAACACTGAAGCTTTCTTT
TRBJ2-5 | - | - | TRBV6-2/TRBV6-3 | CASAPGETQYF | TGTGCCAGCGCCCCCGGGGAGACCCAGTACTTC
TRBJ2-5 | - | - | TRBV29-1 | CSVSRTEETQYF | TGCAGCGTGAGTCGGACGGAAGAGACCCAGTACTTC
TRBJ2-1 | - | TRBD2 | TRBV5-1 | CASSTGTSSGNEQFF | TGCGCCAGCAGCACCGGGACTAGCTCGGGAAATGAGCAGTTCTTC